Presented here are 13 T cell receptor beta chains from one specimen sequenced in a study of blood T cell repertoires in COVID-19. Here immunoSEQ multiplex PCR was the method, and the copy in TCRdb shows in-frame clones only, minus some. The repertoire holds about 380,000 clones, with more than 70% as singletons. Sequencing was done on a sample of PBMCs or T cells enriched from blood (not recorded which). These receptors were collected from a woman younger than 35 who had recovered from COVID-19.

The genes are TRBV30 and TRBJ1-5; D call uncertain. This CDR3 contains 13 residues. V was clipped by 2 bases and J by 5 bases, with 10 bases between them. In germline, CDR1 is GTSNPN, CDR2 SVGIG (reference sequence). The CDR3 DNA sequence: TGTGCCTGGAGTCCGGCGGGGTATCAGCCCCAGCATTTT. Translated: CAWSPAGYQPQHF.

V and J are TRBV18 and TRBJ1-1; D remains unclear. In germline, CDR1 is KGHSH, CDR2 LQKENI. Between the trimmed V and J ends, which lost 4 bases and 0 bases, there was a span of 12 bases. The CDR3 has 15 residues. For the CDR3, the DNA is TGTGCCAGCTCACGCGGTAAGGCCCTGAACACTGAAGCTTTCTTT. It yields the protein CASSRGKALNTEAFF.

The genes are TRBV6-6 and TRBJ1-6; 9 bases agree with TRBD1. There are 15 residues in the CDR3. CDR1 is MNHNY, CDR2 SVGAGI, per germline (reference sequence). Unmatched junction bases numbered 7, after V lost 6 bases and J lost 7 bases. The CDR3 DNA follows: TGTGCCAGCAGGGACCGGACAGGGGACAATTCACCCCTCCACTTT. It translates to CASRDRTGDNSPLHF.

The chain employs TRBV27 and TRBJ2-3; 11 bases line up with TRBD2. Germline CDR1 is MNHEY and CDR2 is SMNVEV (reference sequence). This CDR3 comprises 15 residues. Trimming removed 6 bases from V and 2 bases from J; junction bases left unmatched: 4. CDR3 DNA: TGTGCCAGCAGGCGACTAGCGGGGCTCACAGATACGCAGTATTTT. This sequence encodes CASRRLAGLTDTQYF.

The chain joins TRBV19 to TRBJ1-2; D gene uncertain. With 7 bases removed from V and 3 bases from J, the gap between germline ends came to 12 bases. Germline V gene sequence: CDR1 LNHDA, CDR2 SQIVND (reference sequence). CDR3 length: 13 amino acids. CDR3 nucleotide sequence: TGTGCCAGTAAAAGCGGCAGCTACTATGGCTACACCTTC. Amino acid sequence: CASKSGSYYGYTF.

This chain connects TRBV3-1 (or the pseudogene TRBV3-2) to TRBJ2-3, with D maybe TRBD1 (5 bases). V dropped 0 bases and J dropped 4 bases, with 11 bases sitting between them. The CDR3 contains 15 residues. CDR1 LGHDT and CDR2 YNNKEL come from the germline V gene (reference sequence). The CDR3 is CASSQDGASSDTQYF. The CDR3 DNA follows: TGTGCCAGCAGCCAAGATGGGGCCTCCTCAGATACGCAGTATTTT.

The chain combines TRBV10-3 with TRBJ1-1, with 7 bases lining up with TRBD1. J was trimmed by 1 base and V by 7 bases; bases with no gene match: 9. The length of the CDR3 is 15 residues. Germline CDR1 is ENHRY and CDR2 is SYGVKD. The CDR3 bases are TGTGCCATCACAAGTGGACAGGCGGGGAACACTGAAGCTTTCTTT. It codes for CAITSGQAGNTEAFF.

V usage is TRBV28 and J usage is TRBJ2-1; 11 nucleotides agree with TRBD1. This CDR3 has 15 amino acids. The V segment lost 8 bases and the J segment 7 bases; nucleotides outside the gene matches: 10. CDR1 MDHEN and CDR2 SYDVKM come from the germline V gene. The CDR3: CASSLGQGALNEQFF. The CDR3 DNA reads TGTGCCAGCTCCCTAGGACAGGGGGCATTAAATGAGCAGTTCTTC.

The rearrangement uses TRBV15 and TRBJ1-4; possibly TRBD1 for D (6 bases). Germline loops: CDR1 LNHNV, CDR2 YYDKDF (reference sequence). The CDR3 is 14 residues long. V lost 4 bases and J lost 5, with 11 bases in between. CDR3 protein: CATSKDSLNEKLFF. In DNA form, the CDR3 reads TGTGCCACCAGCAAGGACAGCCTCAATGAAAAACTGTTTTTT.

The genes are TRBV6-1 and TRBJ2-1; D possibly corresponds to TRBD1 (6 bases). This CDR3 has 17 amino acids. Trimming stripped 6 bases from V and 3 bases from J, with 21 bases between. Germline assignment: CDR1 MNHNS and CDR2 SASEGT. The CDR3 loop reads CASRETGHPLYYNEQFF. In nucleotides, the CDR3 is TGTGCCAGCAGAGAAACGGGACACCCTCTCTACTACAATGAGCAGTTCTTC.

This chain joins TRBV6-2 or TRBV6-3 and TRBJ1-1, with 8 nucleotides matching TRBD1. V shed 4 bases, J shed 6 bases, and the junction held 1 base outside the gene matches. Germline CDR1 reads MNHEY; CDR2 reads SVGEGT. This CDR3 is 12 amino acids long. As DNA, the CDR3 is TGTGCCAGCAGTTTACAGGGGGCTGAAGCTTTCTTT. Translation gives CASSLQGAEAFF.

The J gene is TRBJ2-7, the V gene TRBV6-5, with D perhaps TRBD2 (5 bases). The CDR3 has 12 residues. The V end lost 5 bases, the J end lost 2 bases, and 7 bases lay between the germline ends. Germline CDR1 MNHEY, CDR2 SVGAGI. The CDR3 DNA follows: TGTGCCAGCAGTCGCGGGCCCTACGAGCAGTACTTC. As protein: CASSRGPYEQYF.

The J gene is TRBJ2-3, the V gene TRBV11-2; D uncertain. The CDR3 sequence is 12 residues long. Trimming took off 5 bases at V and 4 bases at J, with 7 bases between the two ends. In germline, CDR1 is SGHAT, CDR2 FQNNGV. DNA of the CDR3: TGTGCCAGCAGCCCTCTCGCAGATACGCAGTATTTT. Residues: CASSPLADTQYF.